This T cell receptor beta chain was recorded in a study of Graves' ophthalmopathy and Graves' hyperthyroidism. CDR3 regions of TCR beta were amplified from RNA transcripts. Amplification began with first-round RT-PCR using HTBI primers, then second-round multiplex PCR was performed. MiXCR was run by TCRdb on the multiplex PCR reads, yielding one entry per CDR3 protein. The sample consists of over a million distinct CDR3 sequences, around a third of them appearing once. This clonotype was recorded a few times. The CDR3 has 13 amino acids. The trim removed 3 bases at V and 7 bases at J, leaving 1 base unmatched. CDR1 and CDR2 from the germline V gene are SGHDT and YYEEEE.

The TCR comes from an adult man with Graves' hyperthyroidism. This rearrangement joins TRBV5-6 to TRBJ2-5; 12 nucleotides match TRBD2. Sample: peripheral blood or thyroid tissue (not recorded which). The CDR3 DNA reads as TGTGCCAGCAGCTGGGGACTAGCGGGGACCCAGTACTTC. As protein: CASSWGLAGTQYF.